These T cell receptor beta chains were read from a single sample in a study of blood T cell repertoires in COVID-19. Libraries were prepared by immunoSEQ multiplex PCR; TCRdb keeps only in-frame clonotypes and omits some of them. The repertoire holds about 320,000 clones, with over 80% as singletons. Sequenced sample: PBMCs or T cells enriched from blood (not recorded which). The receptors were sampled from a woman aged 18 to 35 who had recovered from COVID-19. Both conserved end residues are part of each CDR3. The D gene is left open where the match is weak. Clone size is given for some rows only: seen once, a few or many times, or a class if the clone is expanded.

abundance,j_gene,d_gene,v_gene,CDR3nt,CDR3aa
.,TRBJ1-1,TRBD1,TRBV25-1,TGTGCCAGCAGTGTCACAGGGGTTGAAGCTTTCTTT,CASSVTGVEAFF
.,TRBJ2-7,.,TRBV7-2,TGTGCCAGCAGCCCCAATGGGGGGTCCTACGAGCAGTACTTC,CASSPNGGSYEQYF
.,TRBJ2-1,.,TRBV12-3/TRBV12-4,TGTGCCAGCAGTTTGCGGCAAGAGCAGTTCTTC,CASSLRQEQFF
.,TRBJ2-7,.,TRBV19,TGTGCCAGTAGTCGGGAGACAGCGTACTCCTACGAGCAGTACTTC,CASSRETAYSYEQYF
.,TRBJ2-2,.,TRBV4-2,TGTGCCAGCAGCCAAGCCGACTGGACGAACACCGGGGAGCTGTTTTTT,CASSQADWTNTGELFF
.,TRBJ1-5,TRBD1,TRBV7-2,TGTGCCAGCAGCGCGCGACAGGGTAGCCAGCCCCAGCATTTT,CASSARQGSQPQHF
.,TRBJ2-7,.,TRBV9,TGTGCCAGCTGGGGGCGCTACGAGCAGTACTTC,CASWGRYEQYF
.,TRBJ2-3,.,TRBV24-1,TGTGCCACCAGTGACCCGGGTTATTTAACAGATACGCAGTATTTT,CATSDPGYLTDTQYF
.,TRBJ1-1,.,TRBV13,TGTGCCAGCAGCTTTGGGTCGGGGACTGAAGCTTTCTTT,CASSFGSGTEAFF
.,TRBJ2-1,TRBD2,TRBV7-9,TGTGCCAGCAGCTTAGCGGCTAGCGGAGACTACAATGAGCAGTTCTTC,CASSLAASGDYNEQFF
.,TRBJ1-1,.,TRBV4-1,TGCGCCAGCAGCCGCGGGGCAAGCACTGAAGCTTTCTTT,CASSRGASTEAFF
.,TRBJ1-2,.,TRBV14,TGTGCCAGCAGCCAAGGTCGAAACAGGGTCAGATTTCGTGCCTACACCTTC,CASSQGRNRVRFRAYTF
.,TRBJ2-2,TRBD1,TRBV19,TGTGCCAGTAGTATCCGGGACAGACAGAACACCGGGGAGCTGTTTTTT,CASSIRDRQNTGELFF
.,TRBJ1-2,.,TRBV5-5,TGTGCCAGCAGCTTGGGAGCCGCTAACTATGGCTACACCTTC,CASSLGAANYGYTF
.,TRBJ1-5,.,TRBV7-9,TGTGCCAGCAGCCCGGGGGGGATCGGTGATCAGCCCCAGCATTTT,CASSPGGIGDQPQHF
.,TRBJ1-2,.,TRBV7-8,TGTGCCAGCAGCTTAGAGACTGCTAACTATGGCTACACCTTC,CASSLETANYGYTF
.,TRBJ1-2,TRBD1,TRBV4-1,TGCGCCAGCAGCCACCCCAGACAGGGGGCTAGGTATGGCTACACCTTC,CASSHPRQGARYGYTF
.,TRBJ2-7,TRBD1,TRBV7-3,TGTGCCAGCTGCGAAAGGGACAGGGGGTACGAGCAGTACTTC,CASCERDRGYEQYF
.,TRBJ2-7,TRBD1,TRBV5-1,TGCGCCAGCAGCTTGGGGGTTCCCGGGACAGGATCCGAGCAGTACTTC,CASSLGVPGTGSEQYF
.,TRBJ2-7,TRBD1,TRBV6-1,TGTGCCAGCAGTGAAGCGGGACAGTCCTACGAGCAGTACTTC,CASSEAGQSYEQYF
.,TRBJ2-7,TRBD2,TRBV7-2,TGTGCCAGCAGCCCAAAAGCGGGGGGATCCTACGAGCAGTACTTC,CASSPKAGGSYEQYF
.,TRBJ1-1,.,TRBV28,TGTGCCAGCAGTTTTAATATGAACACTGAAGCTTTCTTT,CASSFNMNTEAFF
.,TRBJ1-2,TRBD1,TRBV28,TGTGCCAGCACAGGGGGCTATGGCTACACCTTC,CASTGGYGYTF
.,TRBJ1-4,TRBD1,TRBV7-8,TGTGCCAGCAGCTTAGGGGGACAGGAAAAACTGTTTTTT,CASSLGGQEKLFF
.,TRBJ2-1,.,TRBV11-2,TGTGCCAGCAGCTTGGGCAGGCAGTTCTTC,CASSLGRQFF
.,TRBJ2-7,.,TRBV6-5,TGTGCCAGCAGTTACTCGACCAGGGACACCTCCTACGAGCAGTACTTC,CASSYSTRDTSYEQYF
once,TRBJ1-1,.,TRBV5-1,TGCGCCAGCAGCCAGGGACACACCATGAACACTGAAGCTTTCTTT,CASSQGHTMNTEAFF
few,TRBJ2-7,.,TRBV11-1,TGTGCCAGCAGTCTCAAGCCTTCCTACGAGCAGTACTTC,CASSLKPSYEQYF
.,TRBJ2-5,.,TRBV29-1,TGCAGCGTTGAATTTGAGGGAGGGGGTCAAGAGACCCAGTACTTC,CSVEFEGGGQETQYF
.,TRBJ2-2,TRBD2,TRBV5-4,TGTGCCAGCAGCCGGGAAGGAGCGGGGGGCCGATCTAGTACCGGGGAGCTGTTTTTT,CASSREGAGGRSSTGELFF
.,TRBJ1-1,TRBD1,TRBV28,TGTGCCAGCAGTTTGGGACAGGATTCGGCTTTCTTT,CASSLGQDSAFF
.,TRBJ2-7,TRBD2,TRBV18,TGTGCCAGCTCACCCGAGGGACTAGGGGGCTACGAGCAGTACTTC,CASSPEGLGGYEQYF
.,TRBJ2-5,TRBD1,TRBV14,TGTGCCAGCAGCCATTGGGGGACAGCCGGTCGGGAGACCCAGTACTTC,CASSHWGTAGRETQYF
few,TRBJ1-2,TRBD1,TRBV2,TGTGCCAGCAGTTCAAACCGGGACAGCGTCCGACGCACCTTC,CASSSNRDSVRRTF
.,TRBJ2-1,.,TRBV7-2,TGTGCCAGCAGCGGGGGCGTCGATTACAATGAGCAGTTCTTC,CASSGGVDYNEQFF
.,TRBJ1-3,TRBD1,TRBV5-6,TGTGCCAGCAGCTCTTCCCGGACAGGGGGTTTGATAAACACCATATATTTT,CASSSSRTGGLINTIYF
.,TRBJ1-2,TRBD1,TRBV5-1,TGCGCCAGCAGCTTGGGGGCAGGGGGACCCTATGGCTACACCTTC,CASSLGAGGPYGYTF
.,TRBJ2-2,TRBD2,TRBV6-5,TGTGCCAGCAGTCGGAGCGGGGGGAACACCGGGGAGCTGTTTTTT,CASSRSGGNTGELFF
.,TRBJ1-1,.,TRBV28,TGTGCCAGCAGCGAAACAGGGAGCACTGAAGCTTTCTTT,CASSETGSTEAFF
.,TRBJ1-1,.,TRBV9,TGTGCCAGCAGCCCCCAGGGTGCTGAAGCTTTCTTT,CASSPQGAEAFF
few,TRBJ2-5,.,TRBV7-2,TGTGCCAGCAGCTTAGGGCCCCCCGGCGGTCAAGAGACCCAGTACTTC,CASSLGPPGGQETQYF
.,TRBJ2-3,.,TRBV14,TGTGCCAGCAGCCAAGGGGCCATCACAGATACGCAGTATTTT,CASSQGAITDTQYF
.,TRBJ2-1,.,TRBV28,TGTGCCAGCAGTCAAGGGGGGGGATATGAGCAGTTCTTC,CASSQGGGYEQFF
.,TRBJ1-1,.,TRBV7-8,TGTGCCAGCAGCTGGCAACTGAACACTGAAGCTTTCTTT,CASSWQLNTEAFF